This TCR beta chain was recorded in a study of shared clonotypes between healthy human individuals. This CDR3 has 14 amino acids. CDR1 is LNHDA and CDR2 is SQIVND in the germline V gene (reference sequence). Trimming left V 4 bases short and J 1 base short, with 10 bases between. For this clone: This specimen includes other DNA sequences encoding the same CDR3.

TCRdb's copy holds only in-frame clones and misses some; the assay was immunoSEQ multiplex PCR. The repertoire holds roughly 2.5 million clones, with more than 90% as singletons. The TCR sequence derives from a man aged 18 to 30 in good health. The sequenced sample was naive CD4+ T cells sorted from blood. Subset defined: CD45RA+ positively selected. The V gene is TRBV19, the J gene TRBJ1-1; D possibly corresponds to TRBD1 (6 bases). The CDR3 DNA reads TGTGCCAGTAGTACTGGACAGAAGAACACTGAAGCTTTCTTT. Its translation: CASSTGQKNTEAFF.